This passage covers 9 T cell receptor beta chains from one sample sequenced in a study of blood T cell repertoires in COVID-19. Sequencing used immunoSEQ multiplex PCR; TCRdb keeps in-frame clones, though not all of them. This table holds fewer than 250,000 clones, roughly nine tenths found once. Sequenced sample: PBMCs or T cells enriched from blood (not recorded which). The receptors come from a middle-aged woman in a cohort exposed to, infected with or recovered from COVID-19 (not recorded which).

The chain carries TRBV5-4 and TRBJ2-7, with TRBD2 matching 7 bases. J lost 0 bases, V lost 4 bases, and 10 bases had no gene match. The CDR3 contains 16 residues. The V gene's germline CDR1 is SGHNT and CDR2 YYREEE (reference sequence). In DNA, the CDR3 is TGTGCCAGCAGCCTCCCTAGCGGAGTAAACTCCTACGAGCAGTACTTC. This gives the protein CASSLPSGVNSYEQYF.

V and J are TRBV27 and TRBJ1-1, with D hard to call. Trimming cost V 10 bases and J 5 bases, with 11 bases left between them. CDR3 size: 11 residues. Per germline, CDR1 MNHEY and CDR2 SMNVEV (reference sequence). This CDR3 reads CATRRGTEAFF. CDR3 in DNA: TGTGCCACCCGACGAGGGACTGAAGCTTTCTTT.

This sequence joins TRBV9 and TRBJ2-3, with 8 bases identical to TRBD2. Unmatched junction bases numbered 2, after V lost 0 bases and J lost 2 bases. CDR3 length: 15 residues. The germline CDR1 and CDR2 sequences are SGDLS and YYNGEE. Here the CDR3 DNA reads TGTGCCAGCAGCGTAGCGGGAGGGCCCACAGATACGCAGTATTTT. Amino acids: CASSVAGGPTDTQYF.

V and J are TRBV5-1 and TRBJ1-2, with 9 nucleotides matching TRBD1. Per the germline V gene, CDR1 is SGHRS and CDR2 is YFSETQ. This CDR3 comprises 14 residues. V lost 1 base and J lost 5; bases outside the gene matches: 3. In DNA, the CDR3 is TGCGCCAGCAGCTTGCCGGGACAGGGTTATGGCTACACCTTC. Its translation is CASSLPGQGYGYTF.

This clone is a singleton in its sample. The chain joins TRBV5-1 to TRBJ1-2; 8 nucleotides match TRBD1. The CDR3 covers 14 residues. In germline, CDR1 is SGHRS, CDR2 YFSETQ. V trimming: 1 base; J trimming: 7 bases; junction bases outside the gene matches: 6. The chain's CDR3 is CASSLPGQGGGYTF. CDR3 DNA sequence: TGCGCCAGCAGCTTGCCCGGACAGGGTGGTGGCTACACCTTC.

The J gene is TRBJ1-5, the V gene TRBV6-5; D gene ambiguous. The CDR3 contains 15 residues. The germline V and J ends were trimmed by 0 bases and 2 bases, with 8 bases remaining between them. Germline V CDR1 and CDR2: MNHEY, SVGAGI. CDR3 in amino acids: CASSYSTRGNQPQHF. The DNA for the CDR3 is TGTGCCAGCAGTTACTCGACCCGGGGCAATCAGCCCCAGCATTTT.

V and J are TRBV3-1 (or the pseudogene TRBV3-2) and TRBJ1-5; D possibly corresponds to TRBD1 (5 bases). The CDR3 totals 14 residues. Trimming stripped 3 bases from V and 5 bases from J, with 11 bases between. The germline gives CDR1 LGHDT, CDR2 YNNKEL (reference sequence). Written as DNA, the CDR3 is TGTGCCAGCAGCCAGGGTCCCAGGGATCAGCCCCAGCATTTT. As protein: CASSQGPRDQPQHF.

The V call is TRBV9, the J call TRBJ1-1; D is perhaps TRBD1 (6 bases). This CDR3 spans 15 amino acids. Germline lookup yields CDR1 SGDLS and CDR2 YYNGEE. Trimming took 0 bases from V and 1 from J, leaving 10 bases between them. The chain's CDR3 is CASSVGQGRNTEAFF. CDR3 coding DNA: TGTGCCAGCAGCGTAGGGCAGGGGAGGAACACTGAAGCTTTCTTT.

The chain joins TRBV6-5 to TRBJ2-3; D is undetermined. Germline CDR1 reads MNHEY; CDR2 reads SVGAGI. V was trimmed by 5 bases and J by 1 base, leaving 13 bases between them. This CDR3 is built from 15 residues. The CDR3 DNA reads as TGTGCCAGCAGTCTAGTAATTTTTGGCACAGATACGCAGTATTTT. It encodes CASSLVIFGTDTQYF.